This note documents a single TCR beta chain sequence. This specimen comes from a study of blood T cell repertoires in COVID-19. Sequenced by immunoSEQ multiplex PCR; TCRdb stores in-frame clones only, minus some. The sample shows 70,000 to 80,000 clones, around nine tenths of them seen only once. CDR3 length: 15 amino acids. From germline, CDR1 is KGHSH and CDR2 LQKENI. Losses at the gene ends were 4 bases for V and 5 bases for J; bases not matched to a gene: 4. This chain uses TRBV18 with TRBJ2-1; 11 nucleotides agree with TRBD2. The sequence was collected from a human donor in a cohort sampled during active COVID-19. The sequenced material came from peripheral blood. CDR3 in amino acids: CASSLLAGDNNEQFF. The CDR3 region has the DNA TGTGCCAGCTCACTACTAGCGGGGGACAACAATGAGCAGTTCTTC.